These 26 T cell receptor beta chains share one sample of origin, sequenced in a study of T cells in Graves' hyperthyroidism and ophthalmopathy. The TCR beta CDR3 regions underwent amplification using RNA transcripts as the source. The primer set for the first-round RT-PCR of the TCR CDR3 was HTBI. A single record per CDR3 protein comes from TCRdb applying MiXCR to the multiplex PCR reads. The repertoire consists of about 480,000 distinct CDR3 sequences, with roughly 23% occurring once and the leading ten covering about half. Material for sequencing was blood. These receptors all stem from a woman in her 70s with Graves' ophthalmopathy.

The V and J genes are TRBV9 and TRBJ2-2; tentatively, D is TRBD1 (6 bases). Germline CDR1 SGDLS, CDR2 YYNGEE. V was trimmed by 4 bases and J by 4 bases, leaving 11 bases between them. This CDR3 has 14 amino acids. CDR3 amino acids: CASSFGQPTGELFF. The CDR3 DNA reads TGTGCCAGCAGCTTTGGACAGCCCACCGGGGAGCTGTTTTTT.

V usage is TRBV9 and J usage is TRBJ2-7; possible D gene TRBD1, 6 bases. This CDR3 is 14 amino acids long. Germline CDR1 reads SGDLS; CDR2 reads YYNGEE. Trimming shortened V by 4 bases and J by 2 bases, and 13 bases separated the two germline ends. This CDR3 is CASSPWTDAYEQYF. CDR3 in DNA: TGTGCCAGCAGCCCTTGGACAGACGCCTACGAGCAGTACTTC. Combining the CDR3 with reference TRBV9 and TRBJ2-7 gives the whole variable domain DSGVTQTPKHLITATGQRVTLRCSPRSGDLSVYWYQQSLDQGLQFLIQYYNGEERAKGNILERFSAQQFPDLHSELNLSSLELGDSALYFCASSPWTDAYEQYFGPGTRLTVT.

V gene TRBV4-3 combines with J gene TRBJ2-1; no clear D. The CDR3 loop spans 11 amino acids. Germline V gene data show CDR1 as LGHNA and CDR2 as YSLEER. The germline V and J ends were trimmed by 1 base and 11 bases, with 6 bases remaining between them. The CDR3 nucleotides are TGCGCCAGCAGCCAAGGACTCCAGCAGTTCTTC. This translates into CASSQGLQQFF.

V gene TRBV6-1 combines with J gene TRBJ2-1, with no clear D. The CDR3 is 13 amino acids. Germline V gene lookup returns CDR1 MNHNS and CDR2 SASEGT. Trimming removed 4 bases at V and 8 bases at J, with 12 bases between. The DNA of the CDR3 is TGTGCCAGCAGTGCCGCCCCAGGCGATGAGCAGTTCTTC. It is translated as CASSAAPGDEQFF.

This clonotype has more than one count but fewer than ten. This chain joins TRBV29-1 and TRBJ2-2; 8 bases align to TRBD2. The CDR3 consists of 15 residues. The germline V gene encodes CDR1 SQVTM and CDR2 ANQGSEA. Trimming removed 7 bases from V and 6 bases from J; junction bases left unmatched: 13. CDR3 loop: CSGRRGGRLSGELFF. Here the CDR3 DNA reads TGCAGCGGACGTCGGGGGGGGCGATTATCCGGGGAGCTGTTTTTT.

The gene calls are TRBV28 and TRBJ1-4, with D maybe TRBD1 (5 bases). The V and J ends lost 2 bases and 6 bases respectively, with 13 bases between them. Germline V CDR1 and CDR2: MDHEN, SYDVKM. This CDR3 is built from 15 residues. The DNA of the CDR3 is TGTGCCAGCAGTTTACCGGCAGGGCTAGATGAAAAACTGTTTTTT. It translates to CASSLPAGLDEKLFF.

The chain is built from TRBV2 and TRBJ1-4; 9 bases agree with TRBD1. Germline values: CDR1 SNHLY, CDR2 FYNNEI. The CDR3 is 14 amino acids. V was clipped by 5 bases and J by 8 bases; unmatched bases: 6. CDR3 region: CASSRDRVGEKLFF. The CDR3 DNA reads as TGTGCCAGCAGTAGGGACAGGGTAGGAGAAAAACTGTTTTTT.

With regard to this clonotype: One end of the junction does not line up with germline, which may come from a read error. This rearrangement joins TRBV29-1 to TRBJ2-7; D remains ambiguous. Germline lookup yields CDR1 SQVTM and CDR2 ANQGSEA. The CDR3 spans 12 residues. As DNA, the CDR3 is TGCAGCGTTGGGAGCCAGAGATACGGGCAGTACTTC. Its protein product is CSVGSQRYGQYF.

The chain combines TRBV27 with TRBJ1-1; TRBD1 agrees at 7 bases. Germline V lookup: CDR1 MNHEY, CDR2 SMNVEV (reference sequence). Trimming removed 5 bases from V and 3 bases from J; junction bases left unmatched: 6. The CDR3 totals 14 residues. The CDR3 sequence is CASSPPTGDTEAFF. The CDR3 nucleotides are TGTGCCAGCAGTCCGCCTACAGGGGACACTGAAGCTTTCTTT.

J is TRBJ1-4 and V is TRBV27, with TRBD1 matching over 7 bases. After removal of 3 bases from V and 9 bases from J, the junction contained 13 bases not matched to a gene. The CDR3 extends over 16 amino acids. Germline V gives CDR1 MNHEY, CDR2 SMNVEV (reference sequence). CDR3 DNA: TGTGCCAGCAGTTTTAGGGGCGGAACAGGGGTTCAAAAACTGTTTTTT. This sequence encodes CASSFRGGTGVQKLFF. Based on the CDR3 plus reference TRBV27 and TRBJ1-4, the full variable domain is EAQVTQNPRYLITVTGKKLTVTCSQNMNHEYMSWYRQDPGLGLRQIYYSMNVEVTDKGDVPEGYKVSRKEKRNFPLILESPSPNQTSLYFCASSFRGGTGVQKLFFGSGTQLSVL.

In this sample, this clonotype turned up a few times. The rearrangement joins TRBV9 to TRBJ1-4; no firm D call. Trimming took 2 bases from V and 2 from J, leaving 7 bases between them. There are 14 residues in the CDR3. Germline assignment: CDR1 SGDLS and CDR2 YYNGEE. The CDR3: CASSVTVTNEKLFF. CDR3 in DNA: TGTGCCAGCAGCGTGACGGTTACTAATGAAAAACTGTTTTTT.

This clonotype has a handful of counts. V and J are TRBV19 and TRBJ1-5; 8 bases line up with TRBD1. Germline V gene sequence: CDR1 LNHDA, CDR2 SQIVND (reference sequence). V shed 7 bases, J shed 5 bases, and the junction held 4 bases outside the gene matches. The CDR3 contains 13 residues. As DNA, the CDR3 is TGTGCCAGTACCGGACAGGGCGATCAGCCCCAGCATTTT. Translated, it gives CASTGQGDQPQHF. The whole variable domain, remainder taken from reference TRBV19 and TRBJ1-5, is DGGITQSPKYLFRKEGQNVTLSCEQNLNHDAMYWYRQDPGQGLRLIYYSQIVNDFQKGDIAEGYSVSREKKESFPLTVTSAQKNPTAFYLCASTGQGDQPQHFGDGTRLSIL.

This clonotype was observed at least ten times. V gene TRBV27 combines with J gene TRBJ1-5; D is uncertain. V lost 4 bases and J 2 bases, leaving 15 bases between the germline ends. The germline CDR1 and CDR2 sequences are MNHEY and SMNVEV (reference sequence). The CDR3 spans 16 residues. This CDR3 reads CASSSYVGGGNQPQHF. The CDR3 DNA reads TGTGCCAGCAGTTCATACGTAGGAGGAGGCAATCAGCCCCAGCATTTT.

The chain has TRBV28 and TRBJ2-1, with 8 bases identical to TRBD1. CDR3 size: 15 residues. Germline lookup yields CDR1 MDHEN and CDR2 SYDVKM. The V segment lost 5 bases and the J segment 12 bases; nucleotides outside the gene matches: 15. The CDR3 nucleotides read TGTGCCAGCAGTCACATTGTTAACAAGGACAGGGCGCAGTTCTTC. Translation gives CASSHIVNKDRAQFF.

The chain is built from TRBV3-1 and TRBJ2-3, with 7 bases that match TRBD2. CDR1 and CDR2 from the germline V gene are LGHDT and YNNKEL (reference sequence). The CDR3 consists of 17 residues. J gave up 4 bases and V 0 bases, and 10 bases lay outside the gene matches. The CDR3, as DNA: TGTGCCAGCAGCCAAGATCTCGGACTAGGGGTAGCAGATACGCAGTATTTT. Residues: CASSQDLGLGVADTQYF.

This clonotype was seen at least ten times. This chain connects TRBV4-1 to TRBJ1-1; a possible D gene is TRBD1 (5 bases). From germline, CDR1 is MGHRA and CDR2 YSYEKL. The V end was cut by 0 bases, the J end by 4 bases, with 18 bases between. The CDR3 has 17 amino acids. DNA of the CDR3: TGCGCCAGCAGCCAAGATCGATTGAGGGCGAGGGGCACTGAAGCTTTCTTT. This gives the protein CASSQDRLRARGTEAFF.

This chain connects TRBV6-5 to TRBJ2-3; TRBD1 aligns across 7 bases. Per germline, CDR1 MNHEY and CDR2 SVGAGI. CDR3 size: 16 residues. The V segment lost 2 bases and the J segment 2 bases; nucleotides outside the gene matches: 7. The CDR3 nucleotides are TGTGCCAGCAGTTACAGTACGGGACAGAACACAGATACGCAGTATTTT. Residues: CASSYSTGQNTDTQYF.

This chain links TRBV19 with TRBJ1-2; D uncertain. The germline V gene encodes CDR1 LNHDA and CDR2 SQIVND (reference sequence). This CDR3 is built from 14 residues. Trimming took off 4 bases at V and 1 base at J, with 10 bases between the two ends. CDR3 sequence (DNA): TGTGCCAGTAGTACTCCCGGACTTAACTATGGCTACACCTTC. Its translation is CASSTPGLNYGYTF.

In regard to this clonotype: Its ends do not fully match the called genes, so a read error is possible. The rearrangement joins TRBV3-1 to TRBJ2-1; D is unclear. CDR1 and CDR2 (germline): LGHDT, YNNKEL (reference sequence). This CDR3 is 14 amino acids long. The CDR3 protein is CASGQDLNPGEQFF. The CDR3 nucleotides read TGTGCCAGCGGCCAAGATCTAAATCCCGGTGAGCAGTTCTTC.

V gene TRBV29-1 combines with J gene TRBJ2-2, with 8 positions matching TRBD2. Germline V gives CDR1 SQVTM, CDR2 ANQGSEA. The ends lost 3 bases at V and 5 bases at J; junction bases unmatched: 8. The CDR3 spans 15 residues. CDR3 sequence reads: CSVDWAGGGTGELFF. The CDR3 DNA is TGCAGCGTTGATTGGGCGGGAGGAGGAACCGGGGAGCTGTTTTTT.

There are many counts of this clonotype. In DNA form, the CDR3 reads TGCAGTGCCGGACGTTACAATGAGCAGTTCTTC. Residues: CSAGRYNEQFF. The chain couples TRBV20-1 to TRBJ2-1; D is unclear. V gave up 6 bases and J gave up 4 bases, with 7 bases separating them. The CDR3 contains 11 residues. Per the germline V gene, CDR1 is DFQATT and CDR2 is SNEGSKA (reference sequence).

This clonotype has a handful of counts. The genes are TRBV6-5 and TRBJ2-3; 12 positions agree with TRBD2. Germline loops: CDR1 MNHEY, CDR2 SVGAGI. The ends lost 0 bases at V and 4 bases at J; junction bases unmatched: 5. The CDR3 loop spans 17 amino acids. This CDR3 reads CASSYSTLAGGADTQYF. The CDR3 nucleotides read TGTGCCAGCAGTTACTCGACGCTAGCGGGAGGGGCAGATACGCAGTATTTT.

V and J are TRBV7-9 and TRBJ2-7; 7 nucleotides line up with TRBD2. CDR1 SEHNR and CDR2 FQNEAQ come from the germline V gene (reference sequence). V was pared by 5 bases and J by 5 bases, with 6 bases of the junction left unmatched. CDR3 length equals 13 residues. CDR3 protein: CASSRGLINEQYF. DNA for the CDR3: TGTGCCAGCAGCCGGGGACTAATAAACGAGCAGTACTTC.

This clonotype was observed a few times. This chain connects TRBV24-1 to TRBJ2-2; 10 positions match TRBD2. The CDR3 runs 15 residues. Trimming took 6 bases from V and 6 from J; bases not matched to a gene: 6. Germline CDR1 reads KGHDR; CDR2 reads SFDVKD. Here the CDR3 reads CATSQSGRGPGELFF. CDR3 in DNA: TGTGCCACCAGTCAAAGCGGGAGGGGTCCCGGGGAGCTGTTTTTT.

In its sample, this clonotype was seen a few times. The chain combines TRBV27 with TRBJ2-1, with 7 bases aligning to TRBD2. The V and J ends lost 7 bases and 7 bases, in that order; junction bases with no gene match: 7. This CDR3 has 13 amino acids. Germline V gene data show CDR1 as MNHEY and CDR2 as SMNVEV (reference sequence). In DNA, the CDR3 is TGTGCCAGCACGTCGGGAGGAAGGAATGAGCAGTTCTTC. Protein sequence: CASTSGGRNEQFF.

This clonotype occurred many times. This chain links TRBV28 with TRBJ2-5; D call uncertain. CDR3 length equals 13 residues. The ends were cut back, 2 bases at V and 4 bases at J, with 8 bases in the middle. Germline V gives CDR1 MDHEN, CDR2 SYDVKM. CDR3 amino acids: CASSLRSGETQYF. CDR3 nucleotide sequence: TGTGCCAGCAGTTTAAGGAGTGGAGAGACCCAGTACTTC. The full variable domain, in which reference TRBV28 and TRBJ2-5 provide the parts outside the CDR3, is DVKVTQSSRYLVKRTGEKVFLECVQDMDHENMFWYRQDPGLGLRLIYFSYDVKMKEKGDIPEGYSVSREKKERFSLILESASTNQTSMYLCASSLRSGETQYFGPGTRLLVL.